The rows below give T cell receptor beta chains drawn from one sample of a study of T cells in Graves' hyperthyroidism and ophthalmopathy. One entry per CDR3 protein results from TCRdb running MiXCR on the multiplex PCR reads. The data hold hundreds of thousands of distinct CDR3 sequences, with under 60% observed a single time. Sequences were obtained from peripheral blood or thyroid tissue (not recorded which). These TCRs come from a woman between 18 and 30 years old with Graves' hyperthyroidism. Both conserved end residues are part of each CDR3. The order of the fields is clone size, D gene, J gene, V gene, CDR3 DNA, CDR3 protein. A D gene is named only where the DNA matches it firmly. Clone size is given for some rows only: seen once, a few or many times, or a class if the clone is expanded.

few,.,TRBJ2-5,TRBV19,TGTGCCAGCACGCACCTGGAGAGGGGGGACGGGGAGACCCAGTACTTC,CASTHLERGDGETQYF
many,.,TRBJ1-1,TRBV10-3,TGTGCCATCAGTGAGACGGACGGATTGAACACTGAAGCTTTCTTT,CAISETDGLNTEAFF
.,.,TRBJ1-3,TRBV5-1,TGCGCCAGCAGCCCGGACGGTCTAAGCTCTGGAAACACCATATATTTT,CASSPDGLSSGNTIYF
few,.,TRBJ1-5,TRBV15,TGTGCCACCAGCAGAGTACCCCGGGCCTCCAATCAGCCCCAGCATTTT,CATSRVPRASNQPQHF
many,.,TRBJ2-7,TRBV29-1,TGCAGCGTTGATATGACCAAAGTCCGCTACGAGCAGTACTTC,CSVDMTKVRYEQYF
.,.,TRBJ1-2,TRBV7-9,TGCGCCAGCAGCTTGTCGTACACCGGGGGCAACTATGGCTACACCTTC,CASSLSYTGGNYGYTF
few,TRBD1,TRBJ1-4,TRBV20-1,TGCAGTGCTCTAACAGGGGGAGATGAAAAACTGTTTTTT,CSALTGGDEKLFF
many,.,TRBJ2-7,TRBV29-1,TGCAGCGTTGAAGGCGGGTCGTTAGAGCAGTACTTC,CSVEGGSLEQYF
.,.,TRBJ1-6,TRBV2,TGTGCCAGCAGTCCCCCCGGGACACCCCTCCACTTT,CASSPPGTPLHF
few,.,TRBJ2-5,TRBV7-9,TGTGCCAGCAGCTTAGTCCAGGGAACGCGGGAGACCCAGTACTTC,CASSLVQGTRETQYF
few,.,TRBJ2-5,TRBV7-9,TGTGCCAGCTCACCACCCTGGTCAGTGGAGACCCAGTACTTC,CASSPPWSVETQYF
.,TRBD2,TRBJ2-7,TRBV7-2,TGTGCCAGCAGCCCAGGCCGGGCGGGGGTTTACGAGCAGTACTTC,CASSPGRAGVYEQYF
.,.,TRBJ1-2,TRBV7-2,TGTGCCAGCAGCGTTTTCCCCCCGGAATACACCTTC,CASSVFPPEYTF
few,.,TRBJ1-6,TRBV7-9,TGTGCCAGCAGCCAAGCCCCGTTGGGCAGCTACGGGGATTCACCCCTCCACTTT,CASSQAPLGSYGDSPLHF
.,TRBD2,TRBJ2-7,TRBV20-1,TGCAGTGCTAGATCCAACCTAGCGGGAGGGTACGAGCAGTACTTC,CSARSNLAGGYEQYF
.,.,TRBJ1-4,TRBV19,TGTGCCAGTAGTTCCGGACGCGGAGGAAAACTGTTTTTT,CASSSGRGGKLFF
.,.,TRBJ1-1,TRBV20-1,TGCAGTGCTAGTCTGTCGGGAGGCACTGAAGCTTTCTTT,CSASLSGGTEAFF
.,TRBD1,TRBJ1-1,TRBV5-1,TGCGCCAGCAGCTTCTGGGACAGGGGTAAGGACACTGAAGCTTTCTTT,CASSFWDRGKDTEAFF
.,.,TRBJ1-2,TRBV2,TGTGCCAGCAGCGTTGAGGGGGACGGCTATGGCTACACCTTC,CASSVEGDGYGYTF
.,TRBD1,TRBJ1-2,TRBV2,TGTGCCAGCAGTCCGGATATGGGACAGCCCTATGGCTACACCTTC,CASSPDMGQPYGYTF
few,TRBD1,TRBJ1-2,TRBV19,TGTGCCAGTAGCACAACGGGACAGGGGGTATATGGCTACACCTTC,CASSTTGQGVYGYTF
.,TRBD1,TRBJ2-2,TRBV29-1,TGCAGCGTTGAAGATCGTGGCAGGGGGAAAGGGACGTATGGCTACACCGGGGAGCTGTTTTTT,CSVEDRGRGKGTYGYTGELFF
few,TRBD2,TRBJ2-7,TRBV10-3,TGTGCCAGCAGCCCAGCGGGAGGGCGAGGAGGCGAGCAGTACTTC,CASSPAGGRGGEQYF
.,.,TRBJ2-5,TRBV25-1,TGTGCCAGCAGTGAATTGGACTTCCAAGAGACCCAGTACTTC,CASSELDFQETQYF
many,.,TRBJ1-6,TRBV2,TGTGCCAGCAGCGCGGTTGGCGACAGGAATAATTCACCCCTCCACTTT,CASSAVGDRNNSPLHF
.,.,TRBJ1-2,TRBV5-4,TGTGCCTGGAGCCCGACGCCACCGCACTATGGCTACACCTTC,CAWSPTPPHYGYTF
.,.,TRBJ2-2,TRBV12-5,TGTGCTAGTGGTTCCCCCCGTGGGACGGAGAACACCGGGGAGCTGTTTTTT,CASGSPRGTENTGELFF